The present TCR beta chain was sequenced within a study of T-cell memory formation after mild COVID-19 (dated by TCRdb to about 2021). Concerning the study at large: TCR sequence clusters from the two donors were largely donor specific. T-cell clones expanding and contracting after mild COVID-19 in a couple of donors were tracked by longitudinal TCRalpha and TCRbeta repertoire sequencing. Two young, previously healthy adult volunteers made up the cohort, one male and one female.

Overall study results and their limits: Contracting CD4+ clones appeared mostly in the CM and EM memory subsets, whereas CD8+ clones were enriched in EMRA. Clones that contracted from day 15 to 85 showed balanced CD4/CD8 phenotypes, whereas a second wave of clones that expanded from day 15 to 37 leaned towards CD4+. The detection of some responding clones in pre-infection memory suggests that pre-existing cross-reactive memory T cells joined the SARS-CoV-2 response. Only a couple of mild cases were covered in the study, and larger cohorts including severe cases with pre-infection samples were considered necessary. Whether the second-wave clones peaking on day 37 were SARS-CoV-2 specific was not confirmed.

V is cut by 1 base and J by 8 bases, and the space between the germline ends is 9 bases. The CDR3 starts with the cysteine, ends with the phenylalanine, and has 13 residues. Only the CDR3 DNA is retained, 39 bases long and in frame from the first base. CDR1 and CDR2 are drawn from the germline V gene: SGHTA, FQGNSA. Of note for this clonotype: Its antigen specificity is not known. Base qualities are not recorded, but no much larger clone differs from it by a single base.

The instrument was an Illumina NovaSeq 6000. TCRalpha and TCRbeta cDNA libraries were constructed by 5'RACE with constant-segment primers, with sample barcodes and unique molecular identifiers being introduced. Trizol reagent was used to extract RNA from every sample. The libraries were amplified in two PCR steps, and the second step added a second sample barcode and Illumina TruSeq adapters. Sequencing of the libraries was done on an Illumina NovaSeq, producing 2 x 150 bp paired-end reads. Per the source publication's procedure: With migec v1.2.7, reads were demultiplexed and then collapsed into UMI-guided consensus sequences. Using mixcr v2.1.11, the UMI consensuses were aligned to TRA and TRB V and J templates and assembled into clonotypes. A clonotype was counted as expanded or contracted only if both edgeR and NoisET called the change significant, with noise models trained on biological replicates. edgeR calls used a false discovery rate-adjusted p below 0.01 and a log2 fold-change threshold of 1. As an exploratory analysis of dynamics, PCA with hierarchical clustering was applied to max-normalized trajectories of the 1000 most abundant clonotypes. Separately sequenced CD4+ and CD8+ repertoires were used to assign the CD4 or CD8 phenotype of responding clones. In-frame beta chains were kept once TCRdb had trimmed the public reads at Q25 with fastp and called clones with MiXCR. Every CDR3 protein is listed once, alongside the most common genes and DNA of its rows. The V and J calls, along with clone size, are taken from TCRdb and not from the paper's own processing. This sample lists 150,000 to 200,000 distinct CDR3 sequences; approximately 15% were detected once. The top ten hold 13% to 15% of the sample.

Ficoll-Paque density gradient centrifugation was the method used to isolate PBMCs. This TCR came from an adult woman who had mild COVID-19 (a few samples of this study predate the infection). The sample titles of this study are shuffled in the database, so cell type and time point are left out; the donor was told from shared clones. The chain is assembled from TRBV7-2 and TRBJ2-1, with no D gene named confidently. The sample consisted of PBMCs or a T cell subset sorted from them (not recorded which). The DNA reads TGTGCCAGCAGCTTAGTGCCCAGGCATGAGCAGTTCTTC. This sequence encodes CASSLVPRHEQFF.